Listed here are 8 T cell receptor beta chains from one sample, sequenced in a study of shared clonotypes between healthy human individuals. Using immunoSEQ multiplex PCR, the repertoire was profiled, and TCRdb retains in-frame clones only, with some absent. Among about 2.5 million clones, roughly 92% were seen once, and the ten largest hold more than 0.35%. The sample taken for sequencing was naive CD4+ T cells from PBMCs. Subset given: CD45RA+ positively selected. The receptors derive from a man between 18 and 29 years old in good health. Some clones in this sample may be carry-over from other donors' samples.

The CDR3 region is CASINDRASGNTIYF. In DNA form, the CDR3 reads TGTGCCAGCATTAACGACAGGGCCTCTGGAAACACCATATATTTT. V gene TRBV2 combines with J gene TRBJ1-3; TRBD1 matches at 7 bases. Losses at the gene ends were 7 bases for V and 0 bases for J; bases not matched to a gene: 6. CDR3 length: 15 residues. Germline CDR1 is SNHLY and CDR2 is FYNNEI.

This clone occurred a few times. The CDR3 bases are TGTGCCAGCTTTAGGTATGGCTACACCTTC. Protein: CASFRYGYTF. The V and J genes are TRBV25-1 and TRBJ1-2; D is uncertain. CDR1 and CDR2 from the germline V gene are MGHDK and SYGVNS. V gave up 8 bases and J gave up 5 bases, with 6 bases separating them. This CDR3 is 10 amino acids long.

This clone was seen a single time. The gene calls are TRBV5-1 and TRBJ1-2; 7 nucleotides align to TRBD1. The CDR3 is 15 residues long. J was trimmed by 5 bases and V by 2 bases; bases with no gene match: 9. CDR1 is SGHRS, CDR2 YFSETQ, per germline. In DNA form, the CDR3 reads TGCGCCAGCAGCTTACCGACAGGGCCGGGGTATGGCTACACCTTC. Translated: CASSLPTGPGYGYTF. Variable domain in full (rest from reference TRBV5-1 and TRBJ1-2): KAGVTQTPRYLIKTRGQQVTLSCSPISGHRSVSWYQQTPGQGLQFLFEYFSETQRNKGNFPGRFSGRQFSNSRSEMNVSTLELGDSALYLCASSLPTGPGYGYTFGSGTRLTVV.

V usage is TRBV6-1 and J usage is TRBJ1-3; D is uncertain. The V end lost 2 bases, the J end lost 0 bases, and 8 bases lay between the germline ends. The CDR3 length is 15 residues. Germline loops: CDR1 MNHNS, CDR2 SASEGT. The CDR3: CASSELGTSGNTIYF. The DNA of the CDR3 is TGTGCCAGCAGTGAACTGGGCACCTCTGGAAACACCATATATTTT.

Worth noting for this clone: The sample carries other DNA sequences with the same CDR3. The chain recombines TRBV28 with TRBJ1-3, with 10 bases fitting TRBD1. V shed 4 bases and J 2 bases; nucleotides not matched to a gene: 2. Germline V gene lookup returns CDR1 MDHEN and CDR2 SYDVKM. The CDR3 is 15 amino acids. The CDR3 DNA reads as TGTGCCAGCAGTTCCGGGACAGGGGCTGGAAACACCATATATTTT. Encoded protein: CASSSGTGAGNTIYF.

A note on this clone: The same CDR3 is also encoded by other DNA sequences in this sample. The chain has TRBV7-9 and TRBJ2-1, with 11 bases aligning to TRBD2. Germline trimming cut 5 bases from V and 4 bases from J; bases unmatched to any gene: 4. Germline CDR1 reads SEHNR; CDR2 reads FQNEAQ (reference sequence). The CDR3 runs to 15 residues. The CDR3 region is CASSLLAGAYNEQFF. The CDR3 nucleotides are TGTGCCAGCAGCCTACTAGCGGGAGCTTACAATGAGCAGTTCTTC.

This chain uses TRBV6-1 with TRBJ2-3, with TRBD2 matching over 7 bases. This CDR3 is 14 amino acids long. With V trimmed by 6 bases and J by 2 bases, 5 bases remained unmatched. Per the germline V gene, CDR1 is MNHNS and CDR2 is SASEGT. CDR3 in DNA: TGTGCCAGCAGCCAAGCGGGGTACACAGATACGCAGTATTTT. It encodes CASSQAGYTDTQYF.

This rearrangement joins TRBV6-6 to TRBJ2-2; perhaps TRBD2 as D (5 bases). This CDR3 is 15 amino acids long. The germline V and J ends were trimmed by 5 bases and 4 bases, with 14 bases remaining between them. Germline values: CDR1 MNHNY, CDR2 SVGAGI (reference sequence). The CDR3 DNA follows: TGTGCCAGCAGTCGCTTGGGAGCCAGCACCGGGGAGCTGTTTTTT. Protein: CASSRLGASTGELFF.